Described below is a single T cell receptor (beta chain) sequence and its context. Its antigen remains unidentified. This entry comes from a study of T-cell reconstitution after alpha-beta-depleted transplantation in children. TCRbeta library construction was performed incorporating unique molecular identifiers. TCRdb redid the calling of the PCR reads with MiXCR, one entry per CDR3 protein. Here the sample spans hundreds of thousands of distinct CDR3 sequences, roughly 15% being singletons. The study, taken as a whole, reports: Expanded graft clones, several hundred of them, were reportedly the source of alpha-beta T cells about two months after transplant. Hyperexpanded clones declined; after one year, newly produced T cells mostly supplied diversity. Some patients owed their high day-60 TCRbeta diversity to surviving recipient T cells and thymic progenitors.

Germline V lookup: CDR1 SGDLS, CDR2 YYNGEE. This CDR3 has 16 residues. V dropped 0 bases and J dropped 2 bases, with 12 bases sitting between them. Sequences were derived from PBMCs, mostly from graft donor cells, sampled 360 days after TCRalphabeta/CD19-depleted stem cell transplant. The rearrangement links TRBV9 to TRBJ2-1; D perhaps matches TRBD2 (5 bases). The TCR originated in a male patient younger than 18 who had a stem cell transplant for acute lymphoblastic leukemia, so the T cells may come from the graft donor. The chain's CDR3 is CASSVGGAVTYNEQFF. Written as DNA, the CDR3 is TGTGCCAGCAGCGTAGGTGGAGCGGTTACCTACAATGAGCAGTTCTTC.